Described below is a single T cell receptor (beta chain) sequence and its context. Time point described: patch test 1, 2 weeks after DPC sensitization. As to treatment: therapeutic diphenylcyclopropenone sensitization with weekly scalp DPC. Total RNA was isolated from unfractionated whole blood. Patients had alopecia, were aged 18 to 70, and were not pregnant. This sample was included in a study of human T cells and chemical hapten exposure. Study-wide context: Sensitization used 2% DPC on roughly 2 cm by roughly 2 cm upper inner arm skin. Diagnoses of alopecia areata, totalis or universalis occurred in mostly female patients.

The library tagged each cDNA molecule with unique molecular identifiers. TCRdb processed the RACE reads anew with MiXCR; each CDR3 protein has one entry. This sample has about 52,000 distinct CDR3 sequences; more than 9.5% occur once, and the top ten carry roughly 1.8%. This CDR3 has 15 residues. V gave up 0 bases and J gave up 4 bases, with 8 bases separating them. CDR1 and CDR2 from the germline V gene are SGDLS and YYNGEE. V gene TRBV9 combines with J gene TRBJ2-6; D remains ambiguous. The sample in question was whole blood, obtained in connection with sensitization to the hapten diphenylcyclopropenone (DPC). The receptor was isolated from a woman in her 40s with alopecia areata. Some clones in this sample may be carry-over from other donors' samples. CDR3 region: CASSVVPEGANVLTF. The CDR3, as DNA: TGTGCCAGCAGCGTAGTACCTGAAGGGGCCAACGTCCTGACTTTC.